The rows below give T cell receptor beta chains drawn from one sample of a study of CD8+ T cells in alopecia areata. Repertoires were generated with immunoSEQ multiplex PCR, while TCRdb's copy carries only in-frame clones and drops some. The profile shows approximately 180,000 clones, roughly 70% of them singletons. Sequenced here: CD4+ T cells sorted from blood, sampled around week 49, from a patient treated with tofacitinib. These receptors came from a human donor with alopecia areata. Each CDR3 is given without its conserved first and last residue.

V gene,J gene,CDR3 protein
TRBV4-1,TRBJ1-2,ASSQEQGVGYGYT
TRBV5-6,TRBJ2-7,ASSFGDEGYEQY
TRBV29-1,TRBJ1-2,SVEQGQAFGYGYT
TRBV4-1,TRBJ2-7,ASSQDPGGTTYEQY
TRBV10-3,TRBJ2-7,AISETQGYEQY
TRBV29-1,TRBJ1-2,SVPRPEGYT
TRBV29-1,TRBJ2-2,SVRPPGGAAGELF
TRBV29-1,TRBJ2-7,SVDGGYEQY
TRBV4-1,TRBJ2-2,ASSQDLAGANTGELF
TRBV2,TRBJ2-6,ASKGGTSGGPSSGANVLT
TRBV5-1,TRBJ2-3,ASSLKTDTQY
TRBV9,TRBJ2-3,ASSERAGKRGTTDTQY
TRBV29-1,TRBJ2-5,SVEGTSGTQY
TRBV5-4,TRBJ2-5,ASSLDPGGVETQY
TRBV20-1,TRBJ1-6,SATRQSPLH
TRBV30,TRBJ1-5,AWSGGGFPNQPQH
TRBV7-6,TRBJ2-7,ASSLGGGAGAYEQY
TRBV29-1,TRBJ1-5,SVGSGDSNQPQH
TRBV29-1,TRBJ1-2,SVEPPESNYGYT
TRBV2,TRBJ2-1,ASSEADRAGKQF
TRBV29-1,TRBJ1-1,SVAGGSRNTEAF
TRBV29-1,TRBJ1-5,SVEWSRYSNQPQH
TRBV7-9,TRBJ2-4,ASSRTGGANIQY
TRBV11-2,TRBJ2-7,ASSLMGRSAEQY
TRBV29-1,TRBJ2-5,SALGIQETQY
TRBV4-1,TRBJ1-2,ASSPPLMTGKFNYGYT
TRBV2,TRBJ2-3,ASSGGRGNTDTQY
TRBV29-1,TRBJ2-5,SVESPAQETQY
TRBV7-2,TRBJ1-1,ASSLDAANTEAF
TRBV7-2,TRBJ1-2,ASSLDGAGTNYGYT
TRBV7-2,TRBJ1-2,ASTPGAGGGYT
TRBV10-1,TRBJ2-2,ASRGQGVAGELF
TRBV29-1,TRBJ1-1,SVDRGLAEAF
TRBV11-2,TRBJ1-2,ASSLPYGVGGYT
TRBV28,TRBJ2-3,ASSFYSRGEPYTQY
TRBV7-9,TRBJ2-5,ASSLIPGGAETQY
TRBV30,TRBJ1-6,AWSVYSPLH
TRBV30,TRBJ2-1,ACRTSDGSNEQF
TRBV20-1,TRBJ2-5,SARQETQY
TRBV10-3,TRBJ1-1,AIRERTEAF
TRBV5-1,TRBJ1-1,ASSPDSVNTEAF
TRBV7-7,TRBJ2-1,ASSLQGHNEQF
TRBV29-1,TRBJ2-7,SANSRAHEQY
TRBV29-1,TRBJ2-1,SVGWGLVNEQF
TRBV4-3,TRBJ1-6,ASSQDSGQGSSPLH
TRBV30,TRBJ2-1,AMAGVGEQF
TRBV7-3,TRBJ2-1,ASSINGEQF
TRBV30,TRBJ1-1,AWSVPGGMEAF
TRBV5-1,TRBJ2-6,ASSLGAGGSFSGANVLT
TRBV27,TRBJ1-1,ASSLSTGNTEAF
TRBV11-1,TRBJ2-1,ASSFERGGYNEQF
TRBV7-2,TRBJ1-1,ATSWYTEAF
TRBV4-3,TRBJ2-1,ASSQDRTGFNEQF
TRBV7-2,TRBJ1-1,ASSYDLGYTEAF
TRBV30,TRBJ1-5,AWSMGQPNQPQH
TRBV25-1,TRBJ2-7,ASSERGSPQEQY
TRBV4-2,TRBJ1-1,ASSQDKGIRAGAEAF
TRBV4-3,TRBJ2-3,ASSQGQGSTDTQY
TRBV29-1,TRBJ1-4,SVEGLWMDEKLF